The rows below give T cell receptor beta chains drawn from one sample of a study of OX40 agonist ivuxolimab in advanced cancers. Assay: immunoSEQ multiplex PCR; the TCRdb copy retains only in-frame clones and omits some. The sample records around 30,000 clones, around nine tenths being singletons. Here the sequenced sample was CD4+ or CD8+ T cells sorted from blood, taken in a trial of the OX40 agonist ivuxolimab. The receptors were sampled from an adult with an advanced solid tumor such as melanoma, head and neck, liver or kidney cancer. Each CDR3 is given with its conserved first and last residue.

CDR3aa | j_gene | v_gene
CASSSSPAQETQYF | TRBJ2-5 | TRBV11-2
CAWSGGGMNTEAFF | TRBJ1-1 | TRBV30
CASSYSPNYGYTF | TRBJ1-2 | TRBV6-5
CASSLGPTDYGYTF | TRBJ1-2 | TRBV28
CASSRDTGQHGELFF | TRBJ2-2 | TRBV7-7
CASSQVGTHGDEQYF | TRBJ2-7 | TRBV4-1
CASNRAGGGGKEQYF | TRBJ2-7 | TRBV6-1
CASSYSYRQETQYF | TRBJ2-5 | TRBV6-5
CAWRVTVYNSPLHF | TRBJ1-6 | TRBV30
CASNEAEENSGANVLTF | TRBJ2-6 | TRBV19
CASSVNNSPLHF | TRBJ1-6 | TRBV2
CASSEVGQGIEKLFF | TRBJ1-4 | TRBV2
CASVQMGGSEAFF | TRBJ1-1 | TRBV5-6
CSAVTPEKLFF | TRBJ1-4 | TRBV20-1
CAISESELAGGEEQYF | TRBJ2-7 | TRBV10-3
CASSYLVTNTEAFF | TRBJ1-1 | TRBV6-6
CAWDGTHGGYEQYF | TRBJ2-7 | TRBV30
CASSLVAYNEQFF | TRBJ2-1 | TRBV28
CASSSTGRVVYGYTF | TRBJ1-2 | TRBV27
CASWGGRAQDNEQFF | TRBJ2-1 | TRBV6-5
CASSLFRRASGATDTQYF | TRBJ2-3 | TRBV7-9
CASSKGQGGGGYTF | TRBJ1-2 | TRBV28
CASSWGQDRANSPLHF | TRBJ1-6 | TRBV6-5
CASSPLDRVPSYEQYF | TRBJ2-7 | TRBV18
CASRETGPDTEAFF | TRBJ1-1 | TRBV28
CASSYATGRLTEAFF | TRBJ1-1 | TRBV6-5
CASPNRNTGELFF | TRBJ2-2 | TRBV28
CASSLAGGPPYEQYF | TRBJ2-7 | TRBV28
CASSSGQPNEKLFF | TRBJ1-4 | TRBV5-4
CSVAGGPRSSFGGELFF | TRBJ2-2 | TRBV29-1
CASSLLTSTDTQYF | TRBJ2-3 | TRBV7-9
CASSGHTGTSEAFF | TRBJ1-1 | TRBV21-1
CASQGGGAGETQYF | TRBJ2-5 | TRBV19
CASSPEFGLNEQFF | TRBJ2-1 | TRBV18
CASSPRTGDQPQHF | TRBJ1-5 | TRBV11-2
CASSQETGSVGSPLHF | TRBJ1-6 | TRBV4-2
CASSLGFQMGGYTF | TRBJ1-2 | TRBV5-4
CASNAQPPALGYTF | TRBJ1-2 | TRBV2
CATRGSGEKLFF | TRBJ1-4 | TRBV6-5
CSADNTREQFF | TRBJ2-1 | TRBV20-1
CASSTTVNTEAFF | TRBJ1-1 | TRBV19
CASSLYGRQGYNEQFF | TRBJ2-1 | TRBV28